The sequence of this TCR beta chain was determined in a study of blood T cell repertoires in COVID-19. Study overall: The United States, Italy and Spain supplied acute and convalescent COVID-19 samples.

This study enrolled people aged 18 to 89 from about two dozen US geographic areas. Recovered status in Cohort 3 required two negative PCRs, clearance, or symptom resolution. Sequencing used immunoSEQ multiplex PCR; TCRdb keeps in-frame clones, though not all of them. The table shows 300,000 or so clones, with 80% to 95% occurring only once. Germline CDR1 is KGHSH and CDR2 is LQKENI. The CDR3 length is 15 residues. The V and J ends lost 3 bases and 6 bases, in that order; junction bases with no gene match: 10. The chain links TRBV18 to TRBJ2-7; 8 nucleotides agree with TRBD2. The sample comprised PBMCs or T cells enriched from blood (not recorded which). The clonotype originates from a woman aged 25 to 39 who had recovered from COVID-19. The CDR3 DNA reads as TGTGCCAGCTCACCTGGACTAGCTCCGGCAGGCGAGCAGTACTTC. As protein: CASSPGLAPAGEQYF.